The T cell receptor (beta chain) under discussion was sequenced for a study of shared clonotypes between healthy human individuals. V dropped 1 base and J dropped 5 bases, with 8 bases sitting between them. CDR1 is KGHSH, CDR2 LQKENI, per germline. The CDR3 is made up of 13 amino acids. Note on this clone: This CDR3 is also generated by other DNA sequences in the sample.

Clones were sequenced by immunoSEQ multiplex PCR, and TCRdb holds only the in-frame ones, with some missing. This sample has roughly 2.5 million clones, with around 94% found just once. The material sequenced was naive CD4+ T cells sorted from blood. Sample subset: CD45RA+ positively selected. The J gene is TRBJ1-2, the V gene TRBV18, with TRBD1 as a possible D gene (6 bases). The origin of this receptor is a man between 18 and 35 years old in good health. CDR3 coding DNA: TGTGCCAGCTCACCACAGGGGGAATATGGCTACACCTTC. This gives the protein CASSPQGEYGYTF.